This TCR beta chain stems from a study of a mutant IDH1 vaccine in newly diagnosed glioma. Study-wide findings and caveats: Apparently unrelated to pseudoprogression were changes in the top peripheral T cell clonotypes.

Regarding time point: week 23, last vaccination. The study gave 300 ug of mutant IDH1 20-mer peptide per vaccine dose, with topical imiquimod. Germline lookup yields CDR1 SQVTM and CDR2 ANQGSEA. Germline trimming cut 3 bases from V and 4 bases from J; bases unmatched to any gene: 5. The CDR3 runs to 14 residues. Profiled with immunoSEQ multiplex PCR; TCRdb holds only in-frame clones, not every one. The sample consists of about 30,000 clones, roughly 90% of them appearing once. Comments on this clone: Antigen specificity is unknown.

The specimen was PBMCs, collected from a glioma patient whose treatment included an IDH1 peptide vaccine. This chain joins TRBV29-1 and TRBJ2-7, with TRBD2 matching over 11 bases. The receptor was isolated from a man aged 40-55 years with glioma. CDR3: CSVEIAGGQYEQYF. The CDR3 coding sequence is TGCAGCGTTGAGATAGCGGGAGGGCAGTACGAGCAGTACTTC.